This passage covers 15 T cell receptor beta chains from one sample sequenced in a study of cytomegalovirus exposure and HLA in healthy donors (TCRdb year 2017). The receptor library was made with the immunoSEQ multiplex PCR assay. A mixture of 60 forward primers for TCR Vbeta segments and 13 reverse primers for TCR Jbeta segments was used in the multiplex PCR. Here the immuneACCESS table is served through TCRdb, limited to in-frame sequences with V and J called. Missing clones are a known gap in these copies; in checked studies unresolved V genes cover under half, and the rest lacks a known reason. This sample gives approximately 130,000 clones in total; 85% to 90% of them show up just once. The ten largest clones add up to about 6.7% of the sample. The sequenced sample was PBMCs. These receptor sequences come from a woman aged 25-40 years in good health and CMV-seropositive.

The V gene is TRBV2, the J gene TRBJ2-3; TRBD2 agrees at 7 bases. J was trimmed by 3 bases and V by 2 bases; bases with no gene match: 2. CDR3 length: 14 amino acids. Germline CDR1 is SNHLY and CDR2 is FYNNEI. The CDR3 region has the DNA TGTGCCAGCAGTGAAACTAGCGTAACAGATACGCAGTATTTT. As protein: CASSETSVTDTQYF.

CDR3 DNA sequence: TGTGCCAGCATGGGACTAGCGGGAGTAGAGACCGGGGAGCTGTTTTTT. This gives the protein CASMGLAGVETGELFF. The V gene is TRBV27, the J gene TRBJ2-2, with 14 positions matching TRBD2. The CDR3 spans 16 residues. Germline CDR1 MNHEY, CDR2 SMNVEV (reference sequence). J lost 5 bases, V lost 7 bases, and 6 bases had no gene match.

The rearrangement uses TRBV20-1 and TRBJ2-3, with D possibly TRBD2 on 5 matching bases. V lost 4 bases and J 6 bases, leaving 8 bases between the germline ends. CDR1 is DFQATT, CDR2 SNEGSKA, per germline (reference sequence). The CDR3 contains 11 residues. CDR3 amino acids: CSAKTGDTQYF. CDR3 nucleotides: TGCAGTGCTAAGACGGGGGATACGCAGTATTTT.

The V call is TRBV4-1, the J call TRBJ2-7; 11 bases agree with TRBD1. Per germline, CDR1 MGHRA and CDR2 YSYEKL. The CDR3 runs to 14 residues. With V trimmed by 4 bases and J by 4 bases, 3 bases remained unmatched. CDR3 DNA sequence: TGCGCCAGCAGCCTCGGACAGGGGGCTTACGAGCAGTACTTC. Translated: CASSLGQGAYEQYF.

V gene TRBV19 combines with J gene TRBJ2-1, with 10 positions matching TRBD2. Germline lookup yields CDR1 LNHDA and CDR2 SQIVND (reference sequence). Trimming cost V 1 base and J 7 bases; bases outside gene matches: 7. The CDR3 runs 16 residues. CDR3 bases: TGTGCCAGTAGTATAGGGCCTAGCGGGAGTGGTAATGAGCAGTTCTTC. It encodes CASSIGPSGSGNEQFF.

The rearrangement links TRBV25-1 to TRBJ1-1; 11 positions agree with TRBD1. Germline V gives CDR1 MGHDK, CDR2 SYGVNS. This CDR3 is 14 amino acids long. J gave up 1 base and V 8 bases, and 3 bases lay outside the gene matches. The CDR3 DNA reads as TGTGCCAGCTCTGGACAGGGGGCGAACACTGAAGCTTTCTTT. Amino acid sequence: CASSGQGANTEAFF.

This clone has only one observation. The J gene is TRBJ1-1, the V gene TRBV30; possible D gene TRBD1, 6 bases. Trimming stripped 3 bases from V and 10 bases from J, with 12 bases between. This CDR3 region has 11 residues. Germline values: CDR1 GTSNPN, CDR2 SVGIG (reference sequence). The chain's CDR3 is CAWRGGAGAFF. For the CDR3, the DNA is TGTGCCTGGAGAGGGGGGGCGGGAGCTTTCTTT.

This clone has only one observation. The chain uses TRBV18 and TRBJ2-6; possibly TRBD1 for D (6 bases). The CDR3 sequence is 17 residues long. Looked up from germline, CDR1 is KGHSH and CDR2 is LQKENI. V lost 6 bases to trimming and J lost 4 bases, with 19 bases between them. CDR3 sequence (DNA): TGTGCCAGCTCCCCTTCCCTCACAGGGATCGGGGCCAACGTCCTGACTTTC. Its translation: CASSPSLTGIGANVLTF.

This sequence joins TRBV11-2 and TRBJ2-5, with D perhaps TRBD1 (6 bases). The germline gives CDR1 SGHAT, CDR2 FQNNGV. The CDR3 spans 14 residues. V was pared by 1 base and J by 4 bases, with 10 bases between. CDR3 sequence: CASSLVIGGETQYF. In DNA form, the CDR3 reads TGTGCCAGCAGCTTAGTCATAGGGGGAGAGACCCAGTACTTC.

The rearrangement links TRBV18 to TRBJ1-2; TRBD1 agrees at 9 bases. V was clipped by 3 bases and J by 4 bases; unmatched bases: 12. Germline V CDR1 and CDR2: KGHSH, LQKENI. The CDR3 loop spans 17 amino acids. In DNA form, the CDR3 reads TGTGCCAGCTCACCCGGGACAGGGTCCCCTACATCCTATGGCTACACCTTC. Translation gives CASSPGTGSPTSYGYTF.

V usage is TRBV28 and J usage is TRBJ2-1; 7 bases agree with TRBD1. The CDR3 totals 12 residues. Germline V lookup: CDR1 MDHEN, CDR2 SYDVKM. Germline trimming cut 8 bases from V and 2 bases from J; bases unmatched to any gene: 0. Here the CDR3 reads CASQGAYNEQFF. Here the CDR3 DNA reads TGTGCCAGCCAGGGGGCCTACAATGAGCAGTTCTTC.

The rearrangement links TRBV6-5 to TRBJ2-5, with D perhaps matching TRBD2 (6 bases). The J call may be faulty, since TRBJ2-7 better matches the DNA end. This CDR3 spans 11 amino acids. Germline V gene lookup returns CDR1 MNHEY and CDR2 SVGAGI. Written as DNA, the CDR3 is TGTGCCAGCGGAGGGGCTTACGAGCAGTACTTC. Protein: CASGGAYEQYF.

In DNA form, the CDR3 reads TGTGCCAGCAGTGAGAAAAGTGGAGCGCATTCACCCCTCCACTTT. This encodes CASSEKSGAHSPLHF. The chain is built from TRBV6-4 and TRBJ1-6; no reliable D call. The CDR3 consists of 15 residues. Germline V gene data show CDR1 as MRHNA and CDR2 as SNTAGT. The V gene lost 3 bases and the J gene lost 8 bases, with 14 bases spanning the gap.

This chain links TRBV2 with TRBJ1-5; D unresolved. CDR1 SNHLY and CDR2 FYNNEI come from the germline V gene. The CDR3 contains 12 residues. The ends were cut back, 6 bases at V and 6 bases at J, with 9 bases in the middle. The CDR3 protein is CASREVAQPQHF. Here the CDR3 DNA reads TGTGCCAGCAGGGAGGTGGCTCAGCCCCAGCATTTT.

V usage is TRBV6-5 and J usage is TRBJ1-1, with TRBD1 matching 8 bases. The CDR3 is 14 residues long. J gave up 6 bases and V 5 bases, and 8 bases lay outside the gene matches. The V gene's germline CDR1 is MNHEY and CDR2 SVGAGI. CDR3 in amino acids: CASSQDRATAEAFF. The CDR3 nucleotides are TGTGCCAGCAGTCAGGACAGGGCGACGGCTGAAGCTTTCTTT.